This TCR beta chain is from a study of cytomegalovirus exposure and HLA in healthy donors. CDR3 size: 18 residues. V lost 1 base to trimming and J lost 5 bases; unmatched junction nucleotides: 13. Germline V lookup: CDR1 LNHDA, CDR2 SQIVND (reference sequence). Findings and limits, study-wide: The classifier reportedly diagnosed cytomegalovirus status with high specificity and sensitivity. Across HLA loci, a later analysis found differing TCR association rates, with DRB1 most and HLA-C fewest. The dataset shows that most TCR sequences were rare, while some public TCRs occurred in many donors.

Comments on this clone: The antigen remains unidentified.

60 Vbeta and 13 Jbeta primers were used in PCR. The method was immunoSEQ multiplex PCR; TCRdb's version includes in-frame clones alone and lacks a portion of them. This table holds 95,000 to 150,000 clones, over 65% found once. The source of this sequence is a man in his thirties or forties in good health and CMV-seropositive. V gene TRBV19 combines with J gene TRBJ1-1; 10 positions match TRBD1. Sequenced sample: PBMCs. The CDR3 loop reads CASSIVSLDRGRWTEAFF. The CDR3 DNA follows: TGTGCCAGTAGTATAGTATCCTTAGACAGGGGGCGATGGACTGAAGCTTTCTTT.